This T cell receptor beta chain was found in a study of identical twins. CDR1 is SGHAT, CDR2 FQDESV, per germline (reference sequence). After removal of 0 bases from V and 5 bases from J, the junction contained 10 bases not matched to a gene. The CDR3 has 17 residues. TCRdb reanalysed the 5' RACE reads using MiXCR and keeps one entry per CDR3 protein. The repertoire holds approximately 600,000 distinct CDR3 sequences, with just over 7% as singletons. This sample also belongs to another study, concerning yellow fever vaccine responses in identical twins.

The receptor was derived from a young woman in good health. The material sequenced was PBMCs. This chain joins TRBV11-1 and TRBJ2-4, with 7 bases aligning to TRBD2. CDR3 protein: CASSLARFGSGENIQYF. The CDR3 nucleotides read TGTGCCAGCAGCTTAGCGCGTTTCGGGAGCGGGGAAAACATTCAGTACTTC.